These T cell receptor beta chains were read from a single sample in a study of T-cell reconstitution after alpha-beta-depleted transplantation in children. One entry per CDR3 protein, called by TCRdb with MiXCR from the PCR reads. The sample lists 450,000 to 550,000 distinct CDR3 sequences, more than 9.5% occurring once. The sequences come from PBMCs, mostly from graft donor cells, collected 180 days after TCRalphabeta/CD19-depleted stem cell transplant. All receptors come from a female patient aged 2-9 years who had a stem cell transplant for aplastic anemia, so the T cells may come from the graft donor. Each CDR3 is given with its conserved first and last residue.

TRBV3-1 CASSQGLGQIGYEQYF
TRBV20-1 CSARPGTGKEDTQYF
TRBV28 CASSLAGWNTGELFF
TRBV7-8 CASSQFPSGPYNEQFF
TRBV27 CASSPHRRSNTGELFF
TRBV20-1 CSAAGGNEQFF
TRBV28 CASSSGGVNNEQFF
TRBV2 CASSESGMSNQPQHF
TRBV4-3 CASSQDLWGTSGYGYTF
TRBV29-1 CSAQETEAFF
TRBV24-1 CATSDLGTGRQETQYF
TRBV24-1 CATSDLGTEKLFF
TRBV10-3 CAISPGGSGANVLTF
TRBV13 CASSLGDRVLYNEQFF
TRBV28 CASSLWGAGGQLYEQYF
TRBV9 CASSDNLADSSYNEQFF
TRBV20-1 CSAPSRGNTGELFF